This T cell receptor beta chain was sequenced during a study of metastatic and nonmetastatic thyroid tumors (TCRdb year 2020). Notes on the research overall: Repertoires were compared across peripheral blood and tumor or nodule tissue samples from malignant and benign thyroid patients.

CDR1 and CDR2 (LGHNA, YNFKEQ) derive from the germline V gene. Trimming at the junction amounts to 7 bases on V and 0 bases on J, and the germline ends lie 19 bases apart. The CDR3 sequence holds 17 residues, the cysteine and phenylalanine included. The read is trimmed to its CDR3 DNA, 51 bases read in frame from base 1. Libraries were constructed by PCR. TCRdb names Illumina HiSeq 4000 as the instrument used. The TCR beta-chain CDR3 region of each patient was profiled by high-throughput sequencing. As for how the authors treated the data: Drawing on CDR3 differences between clinicopathological groups, the researchers built a classifier meant to tell apart patients with distant-metastatic papillary thyroid cancer. The Shannon index was used to measure repertoire diversity, and the Morisita-Horn index was used to measure how similar tumor and blood repertoires were. The raw public reads went through TCRdb reprocessing: fastp at Q25, MiXCR clone calling, in-frame beta chains kept. Here the V and J calls rest on TCRdb's processing, not on the authors' analysis. This sample lists approximately 30,000 clones; less than 25% were detected once. Together, the top ten hold more than 2% of the sample.

Points the paper makes about the study in general: In both blood and tumor samples, malignant tumors were reported to have significantly higher TCR beta diversity than benign nodules.

This clone appeared many times. The antigen it recognizes is unknown. Per-nucleotide qualities are absent, and no much larger clonotype sits a single base away. No patient had received any treatment before thyroid surgery. Using T-cell receptor beta sequencing, the researchers looked back retrospectively at clinical samples from patients, gathered between about 2011 and 2019. Sample: blood. The chain couples TRBV4-2 to TRBJ1-3; D gene: possibly TRBD1, on 6 matching bases. This clonotype originated in a female donor with papillary thyroid cancer or a benign thyroid nodule (not recorded which). Some clones in this sample may be carry-over from other donors' samples. The DNA reads as follows: TGTGCCAGCACCCCGAGGGGGACGGGACTCTCTGGAAACACCATATATTTT. This yields the protein CASTPRGTGLSGNTIYF.